Below are 26 T cell receptor beta chains sequenced from a single sample in a study of OX40 agonist ivuxolimab in advanced cancers. The assay was immunoSEQ multiplex PCR, and TCRdb's table has in-frame clones only and misses some. This sample carries 80,000 to 95,000 clones, roughly 89% of them seen once, and the ten largest clones take roughly 1.5%. The sample was CD4+ or CD8+ T cells sorted from blood, taken in a trial of the OX40 agonist ivuxolimab. These receptors were collected from an adult with an advanced solid tumor such as melanoma, head and neck, liver or kidney cancer.

The V gene is TRBV2, the J gene TRBJ1-1; 10 bases agree with TRBD1. CDR3 size: 11 residues. With V trimmed by 6 bases and J by 8 bases, 0 bases remained unmatched. Per germline, CDR1 SNHLY and CDR2 FYNNEI. Here the CDR3 DNA reads TGTGCCAGCAGGGACAGGGGGGAAGCTTTCTTT. This encodes CASRDRGEAFF.

This sequence joins TRBV19 and TRBJ1-1, with D unresolved. The CDR3 is made up of 16 amino acids. Trimming cost V 1 base and J 3 bases, with 15 bases left between them. Germline V gene data show CDR1 as LNHDA and CDR2 as SQIVND (reference sequence). CDR3 nucleotide sequence: TGTGCCAGTAGTATAGCCCGACACCCCGGGGACACTGAAGCTTTCTTT. Its protein product is CASSIARHPGDTEAFF.

This chain links TRBV7-9 with TRBJ2-2, with no clear D. V lost 5 bases and J 2 bases, leaving 9 bases between the germline ends. Germline V gene data show CDR1 as SEHNR and CDR2 as FQNEAQ (reference sequence). This CDR3 has 14 amino acids. The chain's CDR3 is CASSVFRNTGELFF. The CDR3 region has the DNA TGTGCCAGCAGCGTTTTTCGAAACACCGGGGAGCTGTTTTTT.

The chain uses TRBV19 and TRBJ1-5; perhaps TRBD1 as D (5 bases). This CDR3 is 14 amino acids long. Germline-derived CDR1 and CDR2 are LNHDA and SQIVND (reference sequence). Trimming cost V 8 bases and J 3 bases, with 14 bases left between them. The CDR3 here is CASRQGAINQPQHF. The CDR3 DNA reads as TGTGCCAGTCGCCAAGGGGCCATCAATCAGCCCCAGCATTTT.

The chain joins TRBV9 to TRBJ2-1; 8 positions match TRBD2. The length of the CDR3 is 13 residues. The germline V gene encodes CDR1 SGDLS and CDR2 YYNGEE. CDR3 nucleotides: TGTGCTAGCGGGGAGAGCTCCTACAATGAGCAGTTCTTC. The encoded protein is CASGESSYNEQFF. The whole variable domain, remainder taken from reference TRBV9 and TRBJ2-1, is DSGVTQTPKHLITATGQRVTLRCSPRSGDLSVYWYQQSLDQGLQFLIQYYNGEERAKGNILERFSAQQFPDLHSELNLSSLELGDSALYFCASGESSYNEQFFGPGTRLTVL.

This clone was detected once. The chain recombines TRBV7-2 with TRBJ2-3; 7 nucleotides align to TRBD1. Per the germline V gene, CDR1 is SGHTA and CDR2 is FQGNSA. The CDR3 covers 14 residues. Unmatched junction bases numbered 1, after V lost 3 bases and J lost 1 base. In nucleotides, the CDR3 is TGTGCCAGCAGCTTCGACAGGGGCACAGATACGCAGTATTTT. It codes for CASSFDRGTDTQYF.

The chain is built from TRBV7-9 and TRBJ2-1; D ambiguous. CDR3 size: 14 residues. V lost 2 bases, J lost 3 bases, and 8 bases lay in between. Germline loops: CDR1 SEHNR, CDR2 FQNEAQ (reference sequence). CDR3 bases: TGTGCCAGCAGCTTACAGGCCGACTACAATGAGCAGTTCTTC. It encodes CASSLQADYNEQFF.

This clone was counted between two and nine times. This chain links TRBV5-4 with TRBJ2-5; maybe TRBD2 (6 bases). Judging by the DNA end, TRBJ2-7 fits better; the J call may be wrong. Germline V gene data show CDR1 as SGHNT and CDR2 as YYREEE (reference sequence). The CDR3 totals 14 residues. CDR3 bases: TGTGCCAGCAGCCCTGGACTATCCTCCTACGAGCAGTACTTC. The encoded protein is CASSPGLSSYEQYF.

This clone was observed a handful of times. The chain links TRBV11-1 to TRBJ2-2; no firm D call. Trimming pared 2 bases from V and 3 bases from J, leaving 7 bases between. Germline V gene data show CDR1 as SGHAT and CDR2 as FQDESV (reference sequence). The CDR3 length is 14 residues. CDR3 DNA sequence: TGTGCCAGCAGCTTAAGGGCCTACACCGGGGAGCTGTTTTTT. Translation: CASSLRAYTGELFF.

This clone is a singleton in its sample. The chain carries TRBV19 and TRBJ2-7; D is undetermined. V was cut by 5 bases and J by 6 bases, with 11 bases left in between. Per the germline V gene, CDR1 is LNHDA and CDR2 is SQIVND (reference sequence). The CDR3 is made up of 12 amino acids. The CDR3 is CASSYQAAEQYF. The CDR3 DNA follows: TGTGCCAGTAGTTACCAGGCAGCCGAGCAGTACTTC.

The chain uses TRBV7-2 and TRBJ2-5, with D possibly being TRBD1 or TRBD2 (7 bases each). This CDR3 spans 15 amino acids. The germline V gene has CDR1 SGHTA and CDR2 FQGNSA. Trimming left V 4 bases short and J 4 bases short, with 16 bases between. CDR3 nucleotides: TGTGCCAGCAGCTCGTCGACAGGGAGGGGAGAGACCCAGTACTTC. It encodes CASSSSTGRGETQYF.

The V and J genes are TRBV2 and TRBJ1-4; no clear D gene. Trimming removed 0 bases at V and 8 bases at J, with 19 bases between. The CDR3 loop spans 17 amino acids. From germline, CDR1 is SNHLY and CDR2 FYNNEI. The CDR3 sequence: CASSEARVGSLGEKLFF. Written as DNA, the CDR3 is TGTGCCAGCAGTGAAGCCCGGGTCGGTAGTCTAGGGGAAAAACTGTTTTTT.

The chain has TRBV27 and TRBJ1-1; 7 bases line up with TRBD1. Germline CDR1 reads MNHEY; CDR2 reads SMNVEV (reference sequence). With 6 bases clipped from V and 12 bases from J, the junction kept 16 bases outside the gene matches. The CDR3 has 14 amino acids. In nucleotides, the CDR3 is TGTGCCAGCAGCCAACTCATGGGACAGCCGATGTCTTTCTTT. It codes for CASSQLMGQPMSFF.

The rearrangement uses TRBV28 and TRBJ2-1, with D possibly TRBD1 on 6 matching bases. The V and J ends lost 7 bases and 0 bases respectively, with 13 bases between them. The CDR3 spans 15 residues. Per the germline V gene, CDR1 is MDHEN and CDR2 is SYDVKM. CDR3 nucleotides: TGTGCCAGCAAAGCCCAGGGGATCTCCTACAATGAGCAGTTCTTC. It specifies CASKAQGISYNEQFF.

This chain joins TRBV12-2 and TRBJ2-7; TRBD1, the table's D call, lacks a check against the DNA. TRBV12-2 is a known pseudogene. CDR3 length: 22 residues. The CDR3 DNA is TGTGCAAGTCGCTTAGTTAGGGGGCTGAGGTTCGTTGGGGCGGAGATGGGAAGCGAGCAGTACTTC. Its protein product is CASRLVRGLRFVGAEMGSEQYF.

V gene TRBV7-2 combines with J gene TRBJ2-1, with D perhaps assigned TRBD1 or TRBD2 (5 bases each). The CDR3 extends over 13 amino acids. The germline gives CDR1 SGHTA, CDR2 FQGNSA. The germline V and J ends were trimmed by 4 bases and 9 bases, with 13 bases remaining between them. This chain's CDR3 is CASSYTRDGEQFF. The CDR3 DNA sequence: TGTGCCAGCAGCTACACTAGGGACGGTGAGCAGTTCTTC.

This sequence joins TRBV7-8 and TRBJ2-7; 12 nucleotides line up with TRBD2. The CDR3 has 15 residues. V trimming: 2 bases; J trimming: 3 bases; junction bases outside the gene matches: 2. Germline-derived CDR1 and CDR2 are SGHVS and FQNEAQ. DNA for the CDR3: TGTGCCAGCAGCTTAAGGACTAGCGGGGTCTACGAGCAGTACTTC. It specifies CASSLRTSGVYEQYF.

The chain couples TRBV6-1 to TRBJ1-2; TRBD1 is a possible D gene (5 bases). The germline gives CDR1 MNHNS, CDR2 SASEGT. This CDR3 has 14 residues. V lost 7 bases, J lost 8 bases, and 20 bases lay in between. The CDR3 nucleotides read TGTGCCAGCACCGGTCCCGGGGCCCGATTAGGCTACACCTTC. This codes for CASTGPGARLGYTF.

This chain joins TRBV4-2 and TRBJ1-2, with D maybe TRBD1 (5 bases). The CDR3 covers 14 residues. V dropped 2 bases and J dropped 7 bases, with 14 bases sitting between them. In germline, CDR1 is LGHNA, CDR2 YNFKEQ. CDR3 bases: TGTGCCAGCAGCCAAAACAACAGGAACGGTGGCTACACCTTC. It encodes CASSQNNRNGGYTF.

V gene TRBV5-1 combines with J gene TRBJ2-7; D could derive from TRBD1 or TRBD2 (7 bases each). Germline CDR1 SGHRS, CDR2 YFSETQ. V was clipped by 7 bases and J by 2 bases, with 19 bases between them. There are 15 residues in the CDR3. CDR3 amino acids: CASSRGGGRPYEQYF. The CDR3 DNA sequence: TGCGCCAGCTCACGAGGGGGCGGGAGACCCTACGAGCAGTACTTC.

V and J are TRBV10-3 and TRBJ1-1; perhaps TRBD1 as D (6 bases). Germline V gives CDR1 ENHRY, CDR2 SYGVKD. The CDR3 is made up of 14 amino acids. Deletions cut 3 bases from V and 5 bases from J, with 13 bases between. The CDR3 DNA reads TGTGCCATCAGTGAACAGGGCACAGGGACTGAAGCTTTCTTT. This codes for CAISEQGTGTEAFF.

V is TRBV5-1 and J is TRBJ2-6; no reliable D call. The ends were cut back, 0 bases at V and 0 bases at J, with 7 bases in the middle. CDR1 SGHRS and CDR2 YFSETQ come from the germline V gene. The CDR3 is made up of 16 amino acids. CDR3 region: CASSLGGGSGANVLTF. The CDR3 region has the DNA TGCGCCAGCAGCTTGGGAGGTGGCTCTGGGGCCAACGTCCTGACTTTC.

The V and J genes are TRBV11-2 and TRBJ2-2; D is undetermined. The V and J ends lost 3 bases and 7 bases respectively, with 6 bases between them. Germline CDR1 is SGHAT and CDR2 is FQNNGV. The CDR3 sequence is 12 residues long. The CDR3 sequence is CASSLSGGELFF. The CDR3 DNA follows: TGTGCCAGCAGCTTGTCCGGCGGGGAGCTGTTTTTT.

The chain carries TRBV28 and TRBJ2-7; D gene uncertain. The ends were cut back, 6 bases at V and 7 bases at J, with 13 bases in the middle. CDR1 and CDR2 from the germline V gene are MDHEN and SYDVKM. The CDR3 runs 12 residues. This CDR3 is CASRVPSREQYF. In nucleotides, the CDR3 is TGTGCCAGCAGGGTCCCTTCAAGGGAGCAGTACTTC.

The chain combines TRBV9 with TRBJ1-4; a weak D match, TRBD1 (5 bases). V was shortened by 4 bases and J by 2 bases, with 9 bases between the two germline ends. The CDR3 is made up of 14 amino acids. Germline V CDR1 and CDR2: SGDLS, YYNGEE. The CDR3 sequence: CASSSRGTNEKLFF. CDR3 sequence (DNA): TGTGCCAGCAGCTCACGGGGGACTAATGAAAAACTGTTTTTT.

This chain connects TRBV15 to TRBJ1-2, with 8 positions matching TRBD1. The CDR3 covers 14 residues. After removal of 1 base from V and 5 bases from J, the junction contained 3 bases not matched to a gene. The germline V gene encodes CDR1 LNHNV and CDR2 YYDKDF (reference sequence). The CDR3 DNA reads TGTGCCACCAGCAGAGGGACAGGGTGGTATGGCTACACCTTC. This translates into CATSRGTGWYGYTF.